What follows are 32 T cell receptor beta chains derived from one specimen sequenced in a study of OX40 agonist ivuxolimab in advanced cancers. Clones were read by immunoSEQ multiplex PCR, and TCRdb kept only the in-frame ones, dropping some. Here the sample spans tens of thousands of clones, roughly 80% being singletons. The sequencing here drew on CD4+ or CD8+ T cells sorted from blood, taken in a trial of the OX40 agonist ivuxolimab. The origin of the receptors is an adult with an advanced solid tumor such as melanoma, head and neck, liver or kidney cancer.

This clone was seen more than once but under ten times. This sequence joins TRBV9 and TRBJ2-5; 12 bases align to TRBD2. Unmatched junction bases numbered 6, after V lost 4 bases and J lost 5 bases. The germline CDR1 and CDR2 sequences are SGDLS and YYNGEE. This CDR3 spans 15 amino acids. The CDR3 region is CASSPSGGAGETQYF. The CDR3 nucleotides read TGTGCCAGCAGCCCTAGCGGGGGGGCCGGTGAGACCCAGTACTTC.

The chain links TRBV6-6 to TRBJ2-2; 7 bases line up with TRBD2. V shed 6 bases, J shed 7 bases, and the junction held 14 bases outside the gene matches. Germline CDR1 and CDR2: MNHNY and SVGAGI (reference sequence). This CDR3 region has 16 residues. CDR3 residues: CASSLDEGGIGGELFF. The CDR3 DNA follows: TGTGCCAGCAGCCTCGATGAGGGAGGGATCGGCGGGGAGCTGTTTTTT.

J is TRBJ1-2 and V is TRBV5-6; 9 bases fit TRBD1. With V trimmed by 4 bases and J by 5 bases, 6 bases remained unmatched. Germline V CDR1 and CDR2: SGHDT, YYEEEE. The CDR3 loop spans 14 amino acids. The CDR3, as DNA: TGTGCCAGCAGCCGGGAAGGGACAGGGTATGGCTACACCTTC. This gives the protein CASSREGTGYGYTF.

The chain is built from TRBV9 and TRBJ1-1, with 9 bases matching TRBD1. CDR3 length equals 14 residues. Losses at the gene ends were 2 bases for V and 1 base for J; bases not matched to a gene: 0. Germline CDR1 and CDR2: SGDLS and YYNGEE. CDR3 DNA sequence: TGTGCCAGCAGCGTGGACAGGGGGAACACTGAAGCTTTCTTT. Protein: CASSVDRGNTEAFF. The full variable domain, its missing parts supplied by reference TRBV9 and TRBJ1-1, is DSGVTQTPKHLITATGQRVTLRCSPRSGDLSVYWYQQSLDQGLQFLIQYYNGEERAKGNILERFSAQQFPDLHSELNLSSLELGDSALYFCASSVDRGNTEAFFGQGTRLTVV.

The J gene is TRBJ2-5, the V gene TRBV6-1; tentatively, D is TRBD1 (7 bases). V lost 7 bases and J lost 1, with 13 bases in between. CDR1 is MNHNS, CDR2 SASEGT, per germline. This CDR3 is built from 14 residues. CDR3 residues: CASTAGQSQETQYF. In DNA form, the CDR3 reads TGTGCCAGCACCGCGGGACAGTCCCAAGAGACCCAGTACTTC.

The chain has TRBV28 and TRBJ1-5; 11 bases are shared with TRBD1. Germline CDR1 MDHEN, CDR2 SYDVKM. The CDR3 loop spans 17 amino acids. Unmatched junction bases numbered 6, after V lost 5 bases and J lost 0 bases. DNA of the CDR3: TGTGCCAGCAGTCCCCGGACAGGGGGCTATAGCAATCAGCCCCAGCATTTT. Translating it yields CASSPRTGGYSNQPQHF.

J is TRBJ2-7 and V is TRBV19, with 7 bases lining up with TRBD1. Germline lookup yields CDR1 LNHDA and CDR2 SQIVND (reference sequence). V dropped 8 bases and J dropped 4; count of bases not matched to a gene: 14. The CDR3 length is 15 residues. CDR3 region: CASALGSTGEYEQYF. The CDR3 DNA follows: TGTGCCAGTGCCCTTGGGTCTACAGGGGAATACGAGCAGTACTTC.

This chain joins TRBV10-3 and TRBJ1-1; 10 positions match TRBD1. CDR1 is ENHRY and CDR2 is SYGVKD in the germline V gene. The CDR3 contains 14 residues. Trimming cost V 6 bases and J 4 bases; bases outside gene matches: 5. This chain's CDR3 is CAIRGTGEVTEAFF. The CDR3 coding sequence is TGTGCCATCAGGGGGACAGGGGAGGTCACTGAAGCTTTCTTT.

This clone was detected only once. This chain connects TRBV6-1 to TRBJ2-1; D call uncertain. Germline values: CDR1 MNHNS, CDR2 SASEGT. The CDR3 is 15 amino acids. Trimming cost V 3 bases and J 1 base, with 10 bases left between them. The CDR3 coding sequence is TGTGCCAGCAGTGATCCGGGCGGATCCTACAATGAGCAGTTCTTC. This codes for CASSDPGGSYNEQFF.

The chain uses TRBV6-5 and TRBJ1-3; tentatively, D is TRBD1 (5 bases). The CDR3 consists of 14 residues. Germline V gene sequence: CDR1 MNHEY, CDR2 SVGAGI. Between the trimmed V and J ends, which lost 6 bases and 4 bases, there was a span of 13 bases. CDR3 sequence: CASRAAAGGNTIYF. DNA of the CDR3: TGTGCCAGCAGGGCGGCCGCAGGGGGAAACACCATATATTTT.

CDR3 region: CASSFPGAGSEKLFF. The CDR3 nucleotides read TGTGCCAGCAGTTTCCCGGGGGCAGGTAGTGAAAAACTGTTTTTT. This chain links TRBV28 with TRBJ1-4; maybe TRBD1 (6 bases). This CDR3 is built from 15 residues. Germline CDR1 and CDR2: MDHEN and SYDVKM. The V end lost 3 bases, the J end lost 7 bases, and 15 bases lay between the germline ends.

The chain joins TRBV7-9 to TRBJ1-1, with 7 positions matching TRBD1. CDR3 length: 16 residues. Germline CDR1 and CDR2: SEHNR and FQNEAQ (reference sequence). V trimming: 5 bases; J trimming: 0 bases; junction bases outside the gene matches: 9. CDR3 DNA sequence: TGTGCCAGCAGCCCCCAGGGGGTGGGGGTGAACACTGAAGCTTTCTTT. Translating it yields CASSPQGVGVNTEAFF.

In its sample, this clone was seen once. This CDR3 reads CASSLRGVLGTDTQYF. In nucleotides, the CDR3 is TGTGCCAGCAGCTTGAGGGGGGTGCTTGGCACAGATACGCAGTATTTT. This chain joins TRBV5-6 and TRBJ2-3; either TRBD1 or TRBD2 may fit D (6 bases each). V lost 1 base and J lost 1, with 13 bases in between. The CDR3 has 16 residues. Germline V gene lookup returns CDR1 SGHDT and CDR2 YYEEEE.

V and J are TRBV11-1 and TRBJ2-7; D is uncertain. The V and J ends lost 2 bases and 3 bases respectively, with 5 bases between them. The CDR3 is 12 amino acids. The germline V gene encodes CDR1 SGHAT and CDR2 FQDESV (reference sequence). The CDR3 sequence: CASSLSGYEQYF. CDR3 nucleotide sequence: TGTGCCAGCAGCTTATCCGGCTACGAGCAGTACTTC.

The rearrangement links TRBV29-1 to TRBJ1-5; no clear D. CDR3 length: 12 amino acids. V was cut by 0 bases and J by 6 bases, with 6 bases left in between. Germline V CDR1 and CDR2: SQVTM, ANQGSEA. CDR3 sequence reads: CSVEDRGQPQHF. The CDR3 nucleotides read TGCAGCGTTGAAGATCGAGGTCAGCCCCAGCATTTT.

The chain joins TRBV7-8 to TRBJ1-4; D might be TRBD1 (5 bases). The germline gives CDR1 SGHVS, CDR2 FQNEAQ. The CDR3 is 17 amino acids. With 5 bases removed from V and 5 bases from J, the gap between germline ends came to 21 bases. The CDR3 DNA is TGTGCCAGCAGCCTGAGAGGGTTCGGGGGGTGGAATGAAAAACTGTTTTTT. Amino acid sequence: CASSLRGFGGWNEKLFF.

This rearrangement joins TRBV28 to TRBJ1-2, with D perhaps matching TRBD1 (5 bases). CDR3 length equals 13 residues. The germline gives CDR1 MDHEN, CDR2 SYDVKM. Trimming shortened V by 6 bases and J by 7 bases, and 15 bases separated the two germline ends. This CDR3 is CASSPDSLSGYTF. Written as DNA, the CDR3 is TGTGCCAGCAGCCCTGACAGTCTTTCTGGCTACACCTTC.

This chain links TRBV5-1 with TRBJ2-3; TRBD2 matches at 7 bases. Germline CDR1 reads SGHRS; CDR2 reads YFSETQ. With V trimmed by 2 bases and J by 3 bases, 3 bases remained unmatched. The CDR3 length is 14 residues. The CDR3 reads CASSFDSGTDTQYF. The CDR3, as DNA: TGCGCCAGCAGCTTCGATAGCGGGACAGATACGCAGTATTTT.

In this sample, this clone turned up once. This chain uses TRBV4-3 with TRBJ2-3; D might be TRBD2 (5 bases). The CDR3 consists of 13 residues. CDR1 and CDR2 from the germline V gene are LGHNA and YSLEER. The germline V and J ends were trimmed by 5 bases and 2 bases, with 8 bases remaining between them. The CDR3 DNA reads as TGCGCCAGCAGCGAGGGTCCCACAGATACGCAGTATTTT. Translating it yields CASSEGPTDTQYF.

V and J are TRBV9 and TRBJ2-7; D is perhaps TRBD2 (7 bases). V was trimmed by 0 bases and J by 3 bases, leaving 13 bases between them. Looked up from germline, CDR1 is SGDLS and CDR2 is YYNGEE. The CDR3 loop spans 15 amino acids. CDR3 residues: CASSVEAGANYEQYF. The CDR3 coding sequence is TGTGCCAGCAGCGTAGAGGCGGGGGCCAACTACGAGCAGTACTTC.

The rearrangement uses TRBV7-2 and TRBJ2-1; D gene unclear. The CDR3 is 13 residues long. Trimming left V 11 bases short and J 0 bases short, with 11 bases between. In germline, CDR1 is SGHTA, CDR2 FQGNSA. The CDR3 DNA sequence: TGTGCCTCAAAGACCGGCTCCTACAATGAGCAGTTCTTC. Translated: CASKTGSYNEQFF.

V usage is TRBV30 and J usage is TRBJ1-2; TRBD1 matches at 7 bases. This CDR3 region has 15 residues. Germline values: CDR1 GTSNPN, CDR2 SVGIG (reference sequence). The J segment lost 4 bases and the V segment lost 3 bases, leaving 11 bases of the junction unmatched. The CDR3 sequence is CAWSPKTRGSYGYTF. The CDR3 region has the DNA TGTGCCTGGAGCCCCAAAACCAGGGGGAGCTATGGCTACACCTTC.

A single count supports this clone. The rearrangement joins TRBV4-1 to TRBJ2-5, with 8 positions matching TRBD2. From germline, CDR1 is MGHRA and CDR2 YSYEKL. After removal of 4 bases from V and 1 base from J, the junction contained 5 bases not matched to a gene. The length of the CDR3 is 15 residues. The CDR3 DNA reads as TGCGCCAGCAGCCCGTTTAGCGGGGCCCAAGAGACCCAGTACTTC. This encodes CASSPFSGAQETQYF.

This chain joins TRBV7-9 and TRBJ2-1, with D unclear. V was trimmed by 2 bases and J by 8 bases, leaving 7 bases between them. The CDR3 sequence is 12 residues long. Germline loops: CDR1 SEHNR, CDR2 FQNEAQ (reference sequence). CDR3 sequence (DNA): TGTGCCAGCAGCTTAAGGTCCTATGAGCAGTTCTTC. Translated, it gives CASSLRSYEQFF.

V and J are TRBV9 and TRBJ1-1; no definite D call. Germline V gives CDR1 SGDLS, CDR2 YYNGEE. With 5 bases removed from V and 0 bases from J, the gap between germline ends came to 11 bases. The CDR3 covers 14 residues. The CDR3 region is CASSPMTVNTEAFF. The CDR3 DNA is TGTGCCAGCAGTCCGATGACGGTGAACACTGAAGCTTTCTTT.

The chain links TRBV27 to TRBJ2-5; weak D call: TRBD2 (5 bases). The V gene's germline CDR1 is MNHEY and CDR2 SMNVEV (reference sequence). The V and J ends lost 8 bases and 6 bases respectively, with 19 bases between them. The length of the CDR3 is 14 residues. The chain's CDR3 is CASGLESSLKTQYF. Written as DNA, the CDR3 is TGTGCCAGCGGACTCGAGAGTAGTTTAAAGACCCAGTACTTC.

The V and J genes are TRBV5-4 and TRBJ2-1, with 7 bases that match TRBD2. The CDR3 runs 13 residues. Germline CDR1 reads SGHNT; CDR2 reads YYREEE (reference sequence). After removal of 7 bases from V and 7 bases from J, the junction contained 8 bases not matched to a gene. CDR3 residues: CASHVGGKNEQFF. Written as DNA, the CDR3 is TGTGCCAGCCATGTGGGGGGGAAGAATGAGCAGTTCTTC.

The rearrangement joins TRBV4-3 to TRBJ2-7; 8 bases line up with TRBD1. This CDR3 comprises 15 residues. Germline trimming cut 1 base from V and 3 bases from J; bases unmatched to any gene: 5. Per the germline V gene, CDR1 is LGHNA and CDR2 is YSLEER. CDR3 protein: CASSQGQGTYYEQYF. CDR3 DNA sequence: TGCGCCAGCAGCCAAGGACAGGGGACCTACTACGAGCAGTACTTC.

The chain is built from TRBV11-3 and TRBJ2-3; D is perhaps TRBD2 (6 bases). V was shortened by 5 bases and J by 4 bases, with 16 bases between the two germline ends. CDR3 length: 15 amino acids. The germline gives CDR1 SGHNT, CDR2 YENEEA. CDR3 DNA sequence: TGTGCCAGCAGCCCTTTGACGGGGGTGGCAGATACGCAGTATTTT. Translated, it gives CASSPLTGVADTQYF.

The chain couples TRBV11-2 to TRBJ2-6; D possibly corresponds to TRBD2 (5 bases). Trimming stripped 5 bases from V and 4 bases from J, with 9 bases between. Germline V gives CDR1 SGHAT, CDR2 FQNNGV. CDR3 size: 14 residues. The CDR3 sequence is CASSAGWGANVLTF. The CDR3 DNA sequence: TGTGCCAGCAGCGCGGGCTGGGGGGCCAACGTCCTGACTTTC.

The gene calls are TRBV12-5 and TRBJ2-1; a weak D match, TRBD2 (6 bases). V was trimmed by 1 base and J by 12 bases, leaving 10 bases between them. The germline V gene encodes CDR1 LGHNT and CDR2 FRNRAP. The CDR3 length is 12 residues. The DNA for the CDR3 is TGTGCTAGTGGTTTGGACAGCGGGTTGCAGTTCTTC. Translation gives CASGLDSGLQFF. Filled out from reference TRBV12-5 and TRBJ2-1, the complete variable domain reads DARVTQTPRHKVTEMGQEVTMRCQPILGHNTVFWYRQTMMQGLELLAYFRNRAPLDDSGMPKDRFSAEMPDATLATLKIQPSEPRDSAVYFCASGLDSGLQFFGPGTRLTVL.

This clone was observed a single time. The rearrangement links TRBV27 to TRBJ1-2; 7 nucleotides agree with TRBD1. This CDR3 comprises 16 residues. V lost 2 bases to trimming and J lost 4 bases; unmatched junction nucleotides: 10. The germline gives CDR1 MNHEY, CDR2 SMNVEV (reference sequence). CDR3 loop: CASSLKSGTVFYGYTF. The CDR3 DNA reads TGTGCCAGCAGTTTAAAATCCGGGACAGTGTTCTATGGCTACACCTTC.